This T cell receptor (beta chain) appears in the sequencing data of a study of long-term antiretroviral therapy in people with HIV. Study as a whole: Collection of the earliest samples took place about a decade ahead of the 2015 immediate-ART recommendation. Study-wide points: Diversity remained lower than transplant donor controls, even though it increased after ART.

CDR1 and CDR2 (germline): SEHNR, FQNEAQ (reference sequence). The CDR3 covers 17 residues. Trimming removed 5 bases from V and 5 bases from J, with 24 bases in between. Survey-level resolution applied to immunoSEQ assay v3.0. Some clones are missing from TCRdb's copy, which holds only in-frame ones; the method was immunoSEQ multiplex PCR. The sample includes 20,000 to 25,000 clones, roughly 85% of them seen just once. This clone came up once. The antigen is undetermined. The sequencing here drew on unsorted PBMCs, taken 2.3 to 2.5 years after starting antiretroviral therapy. The source of this sequence is a man in his forties with HIV. The chain links TRBV7-9 to TRBJ1-1; weak D call: TRBD1 (6 bases). The CDR3 here is CASSPIGGLGARTEAFF. The CDR3 bases are TGTGCCAGCAGCCCCATAGGAGGTCTGGGGGCGCGTACTGAAGCTTTCTTT.